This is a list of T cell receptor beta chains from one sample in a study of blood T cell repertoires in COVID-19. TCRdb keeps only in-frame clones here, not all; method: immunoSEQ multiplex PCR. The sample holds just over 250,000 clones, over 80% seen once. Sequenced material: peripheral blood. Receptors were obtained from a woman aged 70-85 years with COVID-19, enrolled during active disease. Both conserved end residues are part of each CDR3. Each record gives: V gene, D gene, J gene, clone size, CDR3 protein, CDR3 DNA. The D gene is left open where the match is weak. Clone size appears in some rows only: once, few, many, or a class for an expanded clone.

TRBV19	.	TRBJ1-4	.	CASSFKGEGDEKLFF	TGTGCCAGTAGTTTTAAGGGGGAGGGCGATGAAAAACTGTTTTTT
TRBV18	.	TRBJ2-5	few	CASSAYQETQYF	TGTGCCAGCTCAGCGTACCAAGAGACCCAGTACTTC
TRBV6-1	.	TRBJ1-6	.	CASSEYGRNSPLHF	TGTGCCAGCAGTGAGTACGGGAGAAATTCACCCCTCCACTTT
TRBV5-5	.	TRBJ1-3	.	CASSRGGNTIYF	TGTGCCAGCTCCCGAGGCGGAAACACCATATATTTT
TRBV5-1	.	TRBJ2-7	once	CASSLGSASYEQYF	TGCGCCAGCAGCTTGGGTAGCGCTTCCTACGAGCAGTACTTC
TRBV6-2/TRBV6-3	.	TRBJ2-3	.	CASSKRTVSTDTQYF	TGTGCCAGCAGTAAGAGGACAGTCAGCACAGATACGCAGTATTTT
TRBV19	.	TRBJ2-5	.	CASSRGLRKETQYF	TGTGCCAGTAGTAGGGGACTGAGGAAAGAGACCCAGTACTTC
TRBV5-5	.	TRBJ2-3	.	CASSWGLAGLIGDTQYF	TGTGCCAGCAGCTGGGGTCTGGCGGGTTTAATCGGGGATACGCAGTATTTT
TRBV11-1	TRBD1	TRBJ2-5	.	CASSFQTGARQTQYF	TGTGCCAGCAGCTTCCAGACAGGGGCCAGACAGACCCAGTACTTC
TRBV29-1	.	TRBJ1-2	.	CSVGGGNYGYTF	TGCAGCGTTGGGGGGGGAAACTATGGCTACACCTTC